The rows below give T cell receptor beta chains drawn from one sample of a study of T cells in Graves' hyperthyroidism and ophthalmopathy. TCRdb independently ran MiXCR on the multiplex PCR reads; one entry per CDR3 protein. The sample records some 760,000 distinct CDR3 sequences, 12% to 15% being singletons. Input material: blood. All receptors come from a woman aged 18-30 years with Graves' hyperthyroidism. Both conserved end residues are part of each CDR3. The D gene is left open where the match is weak. Expanded clones get a size class; other rows say once, few or many, or leave the size out.

DNA	CDR3	J	D	size	V
TGTGCCATCAGTGAAGAAATCCAAGAGACCCAGTACTTC	CAISEEIQETQYF	TRBJ2-5	.	.	TRBV10-3
TGTGCCACCAGTGAGAGGCTAGCGGGGGTGAATGAGCAGTACTTC	CATSERLAGVNEQYF	TRBJ2-7	TRBD2	.	TRBV24-1
TGTGCCAGCACCCAAGCGGGCAGCCCTAACTATGGCTACACCTTC	CASTQAGSPNYGYTF	TRBJ1-2	.	many	TRBV2
TGTGCCAGCAGCTCCGCAGTAAGCTTTAGCAGGCGCGAGCAGTACTTC	CASSSAVSFSRREQYF	TRBJ2-7	.	many	TRBV11-2
TGTGCCAGCAGCTCCCGACAGGGGGTTTTTTACGAGCAGTACTTC	CASSSRQGVFYEQYF	TRBJ2-7	TRBD1	.	TRBV5-6
TGTGCCAGCTCCCCCTCCGCCGGGGACAGCCATCAGCCCCAGCATTTT	CASSPSAGDSHQPQHF	TRBJ1-5	TRBD1	many	TRBV27
TGTGCCAGCAGTGACTATAAGTTAATGAACACTGAAGCTTTCTTT	CASSDYKLMNTEAFF	TRBJ1-1	.	few	TRBV6-1
TGTGCCAGCAGTTTATCCGTAGCGGGAGGGCCCGAGCAGTACTTC	CASSLSVAGGPEQYF	TRBJ2-7	TRBD2	.	TRBV27
TGTGCCAGCAGCGTCGGGCAGGGGGATGAAAAACTGTTTTTT	CASSVGQGDEKLFF	TRBJ1-4	TRBD1	many	TRBV9
TGTGCCAGCCGCCCCGGCGGTTCCGCCGAGCAGTACTTC	CASRPGGSAEQYF	TRBJ2-7	.	.	TRBV14
TGTGCCACCAGCAGAGATCCCTCGGGCAGGGGGTACGAGCAGTACTTC	CATSRDPSGRGYEQYF	TRBJ2-7	TRBD1	few	TRBV15
TGCGCCAGCAGCCCCGAGGGGGCCCTCGGCTACACCTTC	CASSPEGALGYTF	TRBJ1-2	TRBD1	.	TRBV10-2
TGTGCCAGCAGTTTATATTCCGGGACAGGGGGCTGGAATGAGCAGTTCTTC	CASSLYSGTGGWNEQFF	TRBJ2-1	TRBD1	many	TRBV27
TGTGCCAGCAGTGTGACCCGGACGGGAAGTTCCCATGGCTACACCTTC	CASSVTRTGSSHGYTF	TRBJ1-2	.	many	TRBV2
TGTGCCAGCAGCGGAGGGAGAGGGAATGAGCAGTTCTTC	CASSGGRGNEQFF	TRBJ2-1	.	.	TRBV7-3
TGTGCCTGGAGTGTATTAGCGGGAGTCGGCACCGGGGAGCTGTTTTTT	CAWSVLAGVGTGELFF	TRBJ2-2	TRBD2	many	TRBV30
TGTGCCAGTAGGAGGGTACGCGGTAGCAATCAGCCCCAGCATTTT	CASRRVRGSNQPQHF	TRBJ1-5	.	many	TRBV19
TGCGCCAGCAGCCAGAGTGGTCGGGCCTCTGGGGCCAACGTCCTGACTTTC	CASSQSGRASGANVLTF	TRBJ2-6	.	.	TRBV4-1
TGTGCCAGCGGCCGGACTAGCGGTAACAGAGGGAATGAGCAGTTCTTC	CASGRTSGNRGNEQFF	TRBJ2-1	TRBD2	many	TRBV18
TGTGCCAGCAGCTTTAATCAGGGGTCGGGCTACACCTTC	CASSFNQGSGYTF	TRBJ1-2	.	many	TRBV11-2
TGTGCCAGCAGAAGTCCCGGGACAGGGAGTGACGAGCAGTACTTC	CASRSPGTGSDEQYF	TRBJ2-7	TRBD1	.	TRBV2
TGTGCCAGCAGTTACTCGATCCTCCGGGTCGGACAGCTACACTCCTACGAGCAGTACTTC	CASSYSILRVGQLHSYEQYF	TRBJ2-7	.	many	TRBV6-2/TRBV6-3
TGTGCCAGCAGCGATCGGGCCTCCTACAATGAGCAGTTCTTC	CASSDRASYNEQFF	TRBJ2-1	.	many	TRBV28
TGTGCCAGCAGCCTCCTTGGCGGGGCCTCCTACGAGCAGTACTTC	CASSLLGGASYEQYF	TRBJ2-7	.	many	TRBV7-3
TGTGCTAGCAGCTTACCCTCCTTGGACACAGAAACTCCCTACGAGCAGTACTTC	CASSLPSLDTETPYEQYF	TRBJ2-7	.	.	TRBV7-7
TGCAGCGCGGGAGGACTAGACCACTACGAGCAGTACTTC	CSAGGLDHYEQYF	TRBJ2-7	TRBD2	many	TRBV29-1
TGTGCCAGCAGGGGGGCGAGACGGGAGACCCAGTACTTC	CASRGARRETQYF	TRBJ2-5	.	many	TRBV6-1
TGTGCCAGCTCATTTACCTCCGCGGGGACCACAGATACGCAGTATTTT	CASSFTSAGTTDTQYF	TRBJ2-3	.	.	TRBV18
TGTGCCAGCAGCTTTGGGACACCACAGCCCCAGCATTTT	CASSFGTPQPQHF	TRBJ1-5	.	.	TRBV7-8
TGTGCCACTATCCGAAAGGGAGGCAATCAGCCCCAGCATTTT	CATIRKGGNQPQHF	TRBJ1-5	.	.	TRBV15
TGTGCCAGCAGCTTCGGAGGGGCCTACAATGAGCAGTTCTTC	CASSFGGAYNEQFF	TRBJ2-1	.	many	TRBV7-9
TGTGCCAGCAGCTTAAATCCTGCCTACGAGCAGTACTTC	CASSLNPAYEQYF	TRBJ2-7	.	few	TRBV7-6
TGTGCCAGCAGTGAATGGCAGGTGGGGAGCCAAGAGACCCAGTACTTC	CASSEWQVGSQETQYF	TRBJ2-5	.	few	TRBV6-1
TGTGCCAGCAGCCAGCCCCCGGGCGGGGTAAATGAGCAGTTCTTC	CASSQPPGGVNEQFF	TRBJ2-1	.	.	TRBV3-1
TGTGCCAGCAGTACCCCAAGTGCGGGGGCTCGTGCTTTCTTT	CASSTPSAGARAFF	TRBJ1-1	.	.	TRBV2
TGTGCCACCAGCAGAGATAAGGAGACCCAGTACTTC	CATSRDKETQYF	TRBJ2-5	.	few	TRBV15
TGTGCCACCAGCGACGGGGATTACAACGAGCAGTACTTC	CATSDGDYNEQYF	TRBJ2-7	.	many	TRBV15
TGCACCAGCAGCCTTGGCAATACCCCACTGAGCACTGAAGCTTTCTTT	CTSSLGNTPLSTEAFF	TRBJ1-1	.	.	TRBV4-1
TGTGCCTGGAGAGAAGGGATTGAAGAGACCCAGTACTTC	CAWREGIEETQYF	TRBJ2-5	.	many	TRBV30
TGTGCCTGGAGCCGTACGAATCTGGGGTCGTATAATTCACCCCTCCACTTT	CAWSRTNLGSYNSPLHF	TRBJ1-6	.	few	TRBV30